This paragraph reports one T cell receptor beta chain. One junction end does not reproduce the germline sequence, and a read error may be involved. The CDR3 has 14 amino acids. Germline V CDR1 and CDR2: MNHEY, SVGEGT. This sample was taken from a study of blood T cells in healthy people across ages. The use of a sample-barcoded 5' primer and a J-beta primer mix characterized a second PCR of roughly 6 to 11 cycles. TCRdb reprocessed the 5' RACE reads via MiXCR and lists one record per CDR3 protein. The sample consists of roughly 1.5 million distinct CDR3 sequences, around 40% of them appearing once. The receptor was derived from a young woman in good health. Sequenced material: blood. The chain combines TRBV6-2 or TRBV6-3 with TRBJ2-1; D is unclear. The CDR3 nucleotides are TGTGCCAGCAGTGACTCGATGGATTACAATGAGCAGTTCTTC. The encoded protein is CASSDSMDYNEQFF.